These T cell receptor beta chains were read from a single sample in a study of blood T cell repertoires in COVID-19. Only in-frame clones appear in the TCRdb table, and some are missing; sequencing was by immunoSEQ multiplex PCR. The sample consists of 140,000 or so clones, roughly 80% of them appearing once. The specimen was peripheral blood. The receptors come from a man aged 50 to 60 with acute or convalescent COVID-19. The CDR3 runs from the conserved cysteine through the conserved F or W. The D gene is left open where the match is weak. Clone size is not always given. Where it is, it says once, few, many or a class for expanded clones.

j_gene | d_gene | v_gene | abundance | CDR3aa | CDR3nt
TRBJ1-1 | . | TRBV9 | . | CASSVEMNTEAFF | TGTGCCAGCAGCGTCGAGATGAACACTGAAGCTTTCTTT
TRBJ2-7 | TRBD1 | TRBV30 | few | CAWSSGQGLGEQYF | TGTGCCTGGAGTTCTGGACAGGGTCTAGGAGAGCAGTACTTC
TRBJ1-2 | TRBD1 | TRBV6-1 | . | CASSEGQGRGYGYTF | TGTGCCAGCAGTGAAGGACAGGGAAGAGGCTATGGCTACACCTTC
TRBJ1-1 | . | TRBV7-2 | once | CASSLQVSTEAFF | TGTGCCAGCAGCTTACAGGTTTCCACTGAAGCTTTCTTT
TRBJ2-3 | TRBD2 | TRBV5-1 | . | CASTRAGGTDTQYF | TGCGCCAGCACTCGAGCGGGGGGCACAGATACGCAGTATTTT
TRBJ1-6 | . | TRBV5-6 | . | CASSRIAVSNSPLHF | TGTGCCAGCTCACGCATCGCAGTTTCTAATTCACCCCTCCACTTT
TRBJ2-2 | . | TRBV3-1/TRBV3-2 | . | CASSQQGNTGELFF | TGTGCCAGCAGCCAGCAGGGTAACACCGGGGAGCTGTTTTTT
TRBJ2-1 | . | TRBV2 | . | CASSLELGAPYNEQFF | TGTGCCAGCAGTCTTGAACTTGGGGCGCCCTACAATGAGCAGTTCTTC
TRBJ1-1 | . | TRBV5-1 | . | CASSLGGATNTEAFF | TGCGCCAGCAGCTTGGGCGGGGCGACGAACACTGAAGCTTTCTTT
TRBJ1-1 | TRBD1 | TRBV4-1 | . | CASSQTGMAEAFF | TGCGCCAGCAGCCAGACAGGGATGGCTGAAGCTTTCTTT
TRBJ1-2 | TRBD1 | TRBV10-3 | . | CAISETGQGNYGYTF | TGTGCCATCAGTGAGACGGGACAGGGGAACTATGGCTACACCTTC
TRBJ1-4 | . | TRBV5-5 | . | CASSLVGGSDEKLFF | TGTGCCAGCAGCTTGGTCGGGGGAAGTGATGAAAAACTGTTTTTT
TRBJ1-3 | . | TRBV5-1 | . | CASALGTPGNTIYF | TGCGCCAGCGCCCTCGGGACACCCGGAAACACCATATATTTT
TRBJ1-4 | TRBD1 | TRBV10-2 | . | CASSDPGGIEKLFF | TGCGCCAGCAGTGATCCAGGGGGAATTGAAAAACTGTTTTTT
TRBJ1-2 | . | TRBV19 | . | CASRPDSTSYGYTF | TGTGCCAGTAGGCCTGACAGTACCTCCTATGGCTACACCTTC
TRBJ1-2 | . | TRBV19 | . | CASSIVANTNYGYTF | TGTGCCAGTAGTATAGTAGCGAATACTAACTATGGCTACACCTTC
TRBJ2-2 | . | TRBV21-1 | . | CASIRRGARTGELFF | TGTGCCAGCATCCGGCGGGGGGCGCGGACCGGGGAGCTGTTTTTT
TRBJ1-4 | TRBD1 | TRBV5-4 | . | CASSFLTGANEKLFF | TGTGCCAGCAGCTTCCTGACAGGGGCTAATGAAAAACTGTTTTTT
TRBJ1-1 | . | TRBV3-1/TRBV3-2 | . | CASRGAGRTEAFF | TGTGCCAGCCGAGGGGCAGGGAGGACTGAAGCTTTCTTT
TRBJ1-5 | . | TRBV5-1 | . | CASSLVPQDNQPQHF | TGCGCCAGCAGCTTGGTACCACAGGACAATCAGCCCCAGCATTTT